This T cell receptor beta chain is from a study of cytomegalovirus exposure and HLA in healthy donors. Study results and limitations: Researchers catalogued about 160 TCR beta chains as cytomegalovirus-associated.

Repertoires were generated with immunoSEQ multiplex PCR, while TCRdb's copy carries only in-frame clones and drops some. The sample yields some 150,000 clones, 70% to 90% seen once. The CDR3 loop spans 13 amino acids. V lost 4 bases to trimming and J lost 4 bases; unmatched junction nucleotides: 6. CDR1 is GTSNPN, CDR2 SVGIG, per germline (reference sequence). To note about this clone: Its antigen is undetermined.

The chain recombines TRBV30 with TRBJ2-5; TRBD1 matches 7 bases. Sequencing was carried out using PBMCs. The clonotype was recovered from a woman younger than 35 in good health and CMV-seropositive. The CDR3 sequence: CAWKYRGGETQYF. The CDR3 nucleotides are TGTGCCTGGAAGTACAGGGGTGGAGAGACCCAGTACTTC.